One sample yielded the 5 T cell receptor beta chains listed below, sequenced in a study of metastatic and nonmetastatic thyroid tumors. Thyroid surgery was preceded by no treatment in any patient. TCRdb reprocessed the PCR reads via MiXCR. Among 12,000 or so clones listed, 32% were seen once. The specimen sequenced was tumor tissue. The receptors here all came from a female donor with papillary thyroid cancer or a benign thyroid nodule (not recorded which). Some clones in this sample may be carry-over from other donors' samples.

CDR3 protein: CASIAPGPANNEQFF. CDR3 DNA: TGTGCCAGCATCGCTCCAGGGCCAGCAAACAATGAGCAGTTCTTC. This chain joins TRBV11-2 and TRBJ2-1; D is possibly TRBD1 (5 bases). The ends were cut back, 7 bases at V and 5 bases at J, with 18 bases in the middle. Germline CDR1 and CDR2: SGHAT and FQNNGV. This CDR3 has 15 amino acids.

This clone occurred a few times. The CDR3 sequence is CASSEGFSGNTIYF. CDR3 nucleotide sequence: TGTGCCAGCAGCGAGGGGTTTTCTGGAAACACCATATATTTT. The gene calls are TRBV19 and TRBJ1-3; TRBD1 is a possible D gene (5 bases). CDR1 LNHDA and CDR2 SQIVND come from the germline V gene (reference sequence). The CDR3 has 14 amino acids. V was cut by 9 bases and J by 1 base, with 13 bases left in between.

Comment on this clone: The junction shows a germline mismatch at one end, possibly a read error. The V and J genes are TRBV7-6 and TRBJ2-5; the D gene is possibly TRBD1 (6 bases). The CDR3 has 14 residues. The germline CDR1 and CDR2 sequences are SGHVS and FNYEAQ. The CDR3 DNA follows: TGTGCCAGCAGCAGGACACAAAAGGGGGAGAACCAGTACTTC. Protein sequence: CASSRTQKGENQYF.

The V and J genes are TRBV7-6 and TRBJ2-7; 8 bases are shared with TRBD2. With V trimmed by 5 bases and J by 4 bases, 7 bases remained unmatched. The CDR3 covers 14 residues. Germline CDR1 reads SGHVS; CDR2 reads FNYEAQ. Written as DNA, the CDR3 is TGTGCCAGCAGCCCCGGGAGGGGGGTATACGAGCAGTACTTC. Protein sequence: CASSPGRGVYEQYF.

V is TRBV11-1 and J is TRBJ2-1; D is possibly TRBD2 (5 bases). Trimming cost V 8 bases and J 5 bases, with 16 bases left between them. In germline, CDR1 is SGHAT, CDR2 FQDESV (reference sequence). The CDR3 runs to 14 residues. In DNA, the CDR3 is TGTGCCAGCTGCGGGTTGGAGCCCGACAATGAGCAGTTCTTC. This encodes CASCGLEPDNEQFF. Full variable domain (remainder filled in from reference TRBV11-1 and TRBJ2-1): EAEVAQSPRYKITEKSQAVAFWCDPISGHATLYWYRQILGQGPELLVQFQDESVVDDSQLPKDRFSAERLKGVDSTLKIQPAELGDSAMYLCASCGLEPDNEQFFGPGTRLTVL.